These 26 T cell receptor beta chains were sequenced from one sample in a study of cytomegalovirus exposure and HLA in healthy donors. The primer mix had 60 Vbeta and 13 Jbeta primers. Sequencing was performed with immunoSEQ multiplex PCR; in TCRdb, only in-frame clones are kept and a portion is missing. In the table there are roughly 150,000 clones, 80% of which are singletons. Sequenced input: PBMCs. The receptors here all came from a woman in her forties in good health and CMV-seronegative.

The chain combines TRBV6-1 with TRBJ1-1; D is possibly TRBD1 (5 bases). Trimming left V 6 bases short and J 1 base short, with 12 bases between. The CDR3 runs to 14 residues. Germline V gene sequence: CDR1 MNHNS, CDR2 SASEGT. In nucleotides, the CDR3 is TGTGCCAGCAGGGGGGGATCTGGGAACACTGAAGCTTTCTTT. Protein: CASRGGSGNTEAFF.

The chain carries TRBV7-9 and TRBJ2-5; D might be TRBD2 (5 bases). V was cut by 0 bases and J by 5 bases, with 13 bases left in between. Germline V gives CDR1 SEHNR, CDR2 FQNEAQ (reference sequence). This CDR3 is built from 15 residues. DNA for the CDR3: TGTGCCAGCAGCTTAGCGGGCGGGTCGGGCGAGACCCAGTACTTC. It yields the protein CASSLAGGSGETQYF.

V usage is TRBV19 and J usage is TRBJ2-2; possibly TRBD1 for D (6 bases). V lost 3 bases and J lost 2, with 10 bases in between. Germline V gene data show CDR1 as LNHDA and CDR2 as SQIVND (reference sequence). The CDR3 has 15 amino acids. The CDR3 sequence: CASSIGQTNTGELFF. CDR3 DNA: TGTGCCAGTAGTATCGGACAGACAAACACCGGGGAGCTGTTTTTT.

CDR3 nucleotide sequence: TGTGCCAGCAGCTTACGGGACAGAGGAAATGAGCAGTTCTTC. Translation: CASSLRDRGNEQFF. The rearrangement links TRBV13 to TRBJ2-1, with 7 bases that match TRBD1. The CDR3 has 14 residues. The germline gives CDR1 PRHDT, CDR2 FYEKMQ (reference sequence). Losses at the gene ends were 2 bases for V and 7 bases for J; bases not matched to a gene: 5.

This clone is a singleton in its sample. The rearrangement uses TRBV6-1 and TRBJ1-1; no reliable D call. The CDR3 totals 16 residues. Germline-derived CDR1 and CDR2 are MNHNS and SASEGT. The V end was cut by 4 bases, the J end by 4 bases, with 19 bases between. This chain's CDR3 is CASSARPRRLSTEAFF. The CDR3 nucleotides are TGTGCCAGCAGTGCGCGCCCACGTCGGTTGAGCACTGAAGCTTTCTTT.

The sample holds one count of this clone. At one end the junction does not follow the germline gene, possibly because of a read error. This chain connects TRBV7-9 to TRBJ2-2; 11 bases fit TRBD1. The germline gives CDR1 SEHNR, CDR2 FQNEAQ (reference sequence). The CDR3 loop spans 15 amino acids. The CDR3 nucleotides read TGTTCCAGCAGCCTCGGACAGGGGGCGTTCGGGGAGCTGTTTTTT. This codes for CSSSLGQGAFGELFF.

This chain links TRBV2 with TRBJ2-5; D uncertain. CDR3 length: 12 amino acids. Per germline, CDR1 SNHLY and CDR2 FYNNEI. The germline V and J ends were trimmed by 8 bases and 0 bases, with 7 bases remaining between them. The CDR3 sequence: CASRRYQETQYF. The CDR3 nucleotides are TGTGCCAGCCGCAGGTACCAAGAGACCCAGTACTTC. The full variable domain, with the rest looked up from reference TRBV2 and TRBJ2-5, is EPEVTQTPSHQVTQMGQEVILRCVPISNHLYFYWYRQILGQKVEFLVSFYNNEISEKSEIFDDQFSVERPDGSNFTLKIRSTKLEDSAMYFCASRRYQETQYFGPGTRLLVL.

The chain uses TRBV10-3 and TRBJ2-1; 10 positions agree with TRBD2. Germline V lookup: CDR1 ENHRY, CDR2 SYGVKD. The CDR3 consists of 16 residues. The trim removed 3 bases at V and 6 bases at J, leaving 8 bases unmatched. Here the CDR3 DNA reads TGTGCCATCAGTGAAACCGGGACTAGCGACGTCAATGAGCAGTTCTTC. Translating it yields CAISETGTSDVNEQFF.

The chain couples TRBV2 to TRBJ1-5, with TRBD1 matching 7 bases. The length of the CDR3 is 17 residues. After removal of 8 bases from V and 1 base from J, the junction contained 14 bases not matched to a gene. Germline V gives CDR1 SNHLY, CDR2 FYNNEI. The CDR3 nucleotides are TGTGCCAGCGCACTAGAGGGGGCCGGAGGGAGCAATCAGCCCCAGCATTTT. It yields the protein CASALEGAGGSNQPQHF.

The CDR3 here is CAWEQTGNTGELFF. The CDR3 nucleotides are TGTGCCTGGGAGCAGACGGGGAACACCGGGGAGCTGTTTTTT. The J gene is TRBJ2-2, the V gene TRBV30; the D is unclear. The CDR3 length is 14 residues. Trimming removed 5 bases from V and 1 base from J, with 11 bases in between. CDR1 and CDR2 from the germline V gene are GTSNPN and SVGIG (reference sequence).

Worth noting for this clone: Germline and junction disagree at one end, which may indicate a read error. The chain couples TRBV5-1 to TRBJ2-6; TRBD1 agrees at 12 bases. The CDR3 loop spans 18 amino acids. CDR1 and CDR2 from the germline V gene are SGHRS and YFSETQ. CDR3 residues: CASSVPGQGATGANGLTF. Written as DNA, the CDR3 is TGCGCCAGCAGCGTACCGGGACAGGGGGCAACTGGGGCCAACGGCCTGACTTTC.

CDR3 bases: TGCGCCAGCAGCTTGGCCCTGGCAGGACACTCGGTCGGCTACGAGCAGTACTTC. It yields the protein CASSLALAGHSVGYEQYF. V and J are TRBV5-1 and TRBJ2-7; D might be TRBD1 (5 bases). Per the germline V gene, CDR1 is SGHRS and CDR2 is YFSETQ. This CDR3 region has 18 residues. With 0 bases removed from V and 3 bases from J, the gap between germline ends came to 22 bases.

As concerns this clone: The junction does not match germline at one end; this may be a read error. The chain joins TRBV7-9 to TRBJ2-2; TRBD1 might be the D (5 bases). The CDR3 consists of 13 residues. Germline CDR1 SEHNR, CDR2 FQNEAQ (reference sequence). In nucleotides, the CDR3 is TGTTCCAGCAGCCCCAGGGATGCCGGGGAGCTGTTTTTT. Translation gives CSSSPRDAGELFF.

CDR3 sequence reads: CASSSAGGVETQYF. CDR3 nucleotide sequence: TGCGCCAGCAGCTCAGCGGGGGGGGTAGAGACCCAGTACTTC. The rearrangement uses TRBV5-1 and TRBJ2-5, with 10 positions matching TRBD2. V lost 3 bases to trimming and J lost 4 bases; unmatched junction nucleotides: 3. The CDR3 covers 14 residues. Germline lookup yields CDR1 SGHRS and CDR2 YFSETQ. The whole variable domain, remainder taken from reference TRBV5-1 and TRBJ2-5, is KAGVTQTPRYLIKTRGQQVTLSCSPISGHRSVSWYQQTPGQGLQFLFEYFSETQRNKGNFPGRFSGRQFSNSRSEMNVSTLELGDSALYLCASSSAGGVETQYFGPGTRLLVL.

V gene TRBV7-2 combines with J gene TRBJ2-7; D perhaps matches TRBD2 (7 bases). CDR1 and CDR2 (germline): SGHTA, FQGNSA. This CDR3 spans 15 amino acids. The germline V and J ends were trimmed by 5 bases and 5 bases, with 19 bases remaining between them. The CDR3 region is CASSRGDTKTDEQYF. DNA for the CDR3: TGTGCCAGCAGCCGGGGGGACACCAAGACTGACGAGCAGTACTTC.

This chain uses TRBV7-8 with TRBJ1-1; TRBD1 might be the D (5 bases). The germline V gene has CDR1 SGHVS and CDR2 FQNEAQ. The CDR3 consists of 16 residues. Trimming removed 5 bases from V and 4 bases from J, with 20 bases in between. The DNA for the CDR3 is TGTGCCAGCAGCCAAATGAACGGTGGGGCGGCCACTGAAGCTTTCTTT. It encodes CASSQMNGGAATEAFF.

The rearrangement links TRBV18 to TRBJ2-2; 8 bases match TRBD2. This CDR3 spans 15 amino acids. CDR1 and CDR2 (germline): KGHSH, LQKENI. Trimming took 1 base from V and 6 from J; bases not matched to a gene: 4. CDR3 protein: CASSPRLASAGELFF. The CDR3 DNA reads TGTGCCAGCTCACCACGACTAGCGAGCGCCGGGGAGCTGTTTTTT.

A single count supports this clone. The V and J genes are TRBV11-3 and TRBJ2-5, with D perhaps matching TRBD2 (5 bases). V was pared by 5 bases and J by 11 bases, with 21 bases between. Germline lookup yields CDR1 SGHNT and CDR2 YENEEA. CDR3 length: 14 residues. CDR3 coding DNA: TGTGCCAGCAGCATCCAGCACCTTTCTGGGGAGCAGTACTTC. Its translation: CASSIQHLSGEQYF.

The table lists this clone with a count of one. The rearrangement joins TRBV19 to TRBJ2-3, with D maybe TRBD1 (5 bases). The V gene's germline CDR1 is LNHDA and CDR2 SQIVND (reference sequence). There are 13 residues in the CDR3. Trimming cost V 8 bases and J 3 bases, with 12 bases left between them. The chain's CDR3 is CASGPRVTDTQYF. CDR3 sequence (DNA): TGTGCCAGTGGCCCCAGGGTTACAGATACGCAGTATTTT.

In its sample, this clone was seen once. This rearrangement joins TRBV28 to TRBJ2-7; weak D call: TRBD2 (6 bases). Germline V gene lookup returns CDR1 MDHEN and CDR2 SYDVKM. Trimming removed 8 bases from V and 4 bases from J, with 18 bases in between. The CDR3 spans 14 residues. The CDR3 is CASGRQEGVYEQYF. The CDR3 bases are TGTGCCAGCGGTAGGCAGGAGGGTGTTTACGAGCAGTACTTC.

This chain links TRBV6-5 with TRBJ1-5; D remains unclear. This CDR3 region has 11 residues. With 7 bases removed from V and 9 bases from J, the gap between germline ends came to 10 bases. Germline CDR1 and CDR2: MNHEY and SVGAGI. Written as DNA, the CDR3 is TGTGCCAGCACCCACGGAGGGCCCCAGCATTTT. Its protein product is CASTHGGPQHF.

Concerning this clone itself: Germline is not matched at one junction end, which may reflect a read error. The chain joins TRBV11-3 to TRBJ2-6; possible D gene TRBD1, 5 bases. The CDR3 is made up of 18 amino acids. Germline V gene sequence: CDR1 SGHNT, CDR2 YENEEA. Here the CDR3 reads CASSLDNWGSSGANGLTF. The CDR3 DNA reads TGTGCCAGCAGCTTAGATAACTGGGGTTCTAGTGGGGCCAACGGCCTGACTTTC. The full variable domain, its missing parts supplied by reference TRBV11-3 and TRBJ2-6, is EAGVVQSPRYKIIEKKQPVAFWCNPISGHNTLYWYLQNLGQGPELLIRYENEEAVDDSQLPKDRFSAERLKGVDSTLKIQPAELGDSAVYLCASSLDNWGSSGANGLTFGAGSRLTVL.

This clone has more than one count but fewer than ten. The genes are TRBV7-2 and TRBJ1-2; TRBD1 matches 9 bases. CDR3 length equals 14 residues. The junction had 5 bases not matched to a gene; V was cut back by 1 base and J by 8 bases. The germline CDR1 and CDR2 sequences are SGHTA and FQGNSA. The CDR3 sequence is CASSLGYRGQGYTF. CDR3 bases: TGTGCCAGCAGCTTAGGTTACAGGGGGCAGGGCTACACCTTC.

The chain recombines TRBV9 with TRBJ2-7; possible D gene TRBD2, 5 bases. Germline-derived CDR1 and CDR2 are SGDLS and YYNGEE. V was pared by 3 bases and J by 10 bases, with 17 bases between. CDR3 length: 13 amino acids. The CDR3 sequence is CASSASGLRPQYF. In nucleotides, the CDR3 is TGTGCCAGCAGCGCGTCCGGACTCCGACCCCAGTACTTC.

This clone was counted once. The chain recombines TRBV6-1 with TRBJ2-5, with 7 bases lining up with TRBD1. The CDR3 is 13 amino acids. The J segment lost 6 bases and the V segment lost 4 bases, leaving 5 bases of the junction unmatched. Germline V gene lookup returns CDR1 MNHNS and CDR2 SASEGT. CDR3 coding DNA: TGTGCCAGCAGTGGACAGGGTGGGAAGACCCAGTACTTC. Amino acid sequence: CASSGQGGKTQYF.

The rearrangement uses TRBV5-1 and TRBJ1-4; weak D call: TRBD1 (5 bases). This CDR3 region has 14 residues. V shed 2 bases and J shed 8 bases, with 13 bases lying between them. Germline CDR1 and CDR2: SGHRS and YFSETQ. CDR3 DNA: TGCGCCAGCAGCTTCGACAGAGAAGGGGAAAAACTGTTTTTT. Translation gives CASSFDREGEKLFF.